One sample yielded the 10 T cell receptor beta chains listed below, sequenced in a study of blood T cell repertoires in COVID-19. Method: immunoSEQ multiplex PCR; TCRdb's copy keeps in-frame clones and lacks some. Of about 480,000 clones listed, 85% to 90% were seen once; the top ten hold roughly 8%. Sequencing was done on a sample of peripheral blood. The receptors were sampled from a woman aged 45-65 years with COVID-19, enrolled during active disease.

The rearrangement links TRBV6-5 to TRBJ1-1; D is possibly TRBD1 (6 bases). Trimming shortened V by 2 bases and J by 1 base, and 11 bases separated the two germline ends. This CDR3 is 15 amino acids long. CDR1 MNHEY and CDR2 SVGAGI come from the germline V gene. CDR3 in amino acids: CASSYGVGQNTEAFF. The CDR3, as DNA: TGTGCCAGCAGTTACGGTGTGGGACAGAACACTGAAGCTTTCTTT.

This clone was counted once. The identical CDR3 is also encoded by other nucleotide sequences in the sample. The gene calls are TRBV29-1 and TRBJ2-7; D perhaps matches TRBD2 (7 bases). The germline V gene encodes CDR1 SQVTM and CDR2 ANQGSEA. Trimming removed 3 bases from V and 3 bases from J, with 9 bases in between. The CDR3 runs 12 residues. CDR3 residues: CSVEGGHYEQYF. The CDR3 bases are TGCAGCGTTGAGGGGGGGCACTACGAGCAGTACTTC.

V is TRBV7-9 and J is TRBJ2-2, with a tentative D call TRBD1 (6 bases). Trimming took 5 bases from V and 5 from J, leaving 15 bases between them. This CDR3 is built from 15 residues. Germline-derived CDR1 and CDR2 are SEHNR and FQNEAQ (reference sequence). CDR3 in amino acids: CASSTNRVETGELFF. As DNA, the CDR3 is TGTGCCAGCAGCACCAACAGGGTGGAGACCGGGGAGCTGTTTTTT.

V gene TRBV2 combines with J gene TRBJ2-3; 9 bases match TRBD1. CDR3 length equals 13 residues. With V trimmed by 10 bases and J by 2 bases, 4 bases remained unmatched. Germline-derived CDR1 and CDR2 are SNHLY and FYNNEI. CDR3 coding DNA: TGTGCCACCTGGGACAGGGCCACAGATACGCAGTATTTT. This translates into CATWDRATDTQYF.

This chain links TRBV11-1 with TRBJ2-1; 8 bases agree with TRBD1. J lost 7 bases, V lost 3 bases, and 8 bases had no gene match. This CDR3 region has 15 residues. Germline V lookup: CDR1 SGHAT, CDR2 FQDESV (reference sequence). The CDR3 DNA reads TGTGCCAGCAGCTTGTTCAGGGGGCGAAGAAATGAGCAGTTCTTC. It is translated as CASSLFRGRRNEQFF.

The gene calls are TRBV28 and TRBJ1-5; D uncertain. The CDR3 sequence is 15 residues long. V was cut by 1 base and J by 7 bases, with 14 bases left in between. CDR1 is MDHEN, CDR2 SYDVKM, per germline. The CDR3 DNA sequence: TGTGCCAGCAGTTTATACAGTATCTTGGCACAGCCCCAGCATTTT. Protein sequence: CASSLYSILAQPQHF.

The J gene is TRBJ2-2, the V gene TRBV6-1; D might be TRBD1 (7 bases). The CDR3 length is 16 residues. From germline, CDR1 is MNHNS and CDR2 SASEGT. V was shortened by 2 bases and J by 5 bases, with 15 bases between the two germline ends. The CDR3 sequence: CASSEQGGPPTGELFF. The CDR3 DNA reads TGTGCCAGCAGTGAACAGGGGGGCCCTCCGACCGGGGAGCTGTTTTTT.

This chain uses TRBV5-1 with TRBJ1-4, with 9 positions matching TRBD1. Germline V gene lookup returns CDR1 SGHRS and CDR2 YFSETQ. V was pared by 3 bases and J by 5 bases, with 20 bases of the junction left unmatched. The CDR3 extends over 20 amino acids. In DNA form, the CDR3 reads TGCGCCAGCAGCTGGGGGGGTCCCGGGACAGGGTCAGGTTTAAATGAAAAACTGTTTTTT. Translated, it gives CASSWGGPGTGSGLNEKLFF.

The chain recombines TRBV5-8 with TRBJ1-4; maybe TRBD1 (5 bases). This CDR3 spans 11 amino acids. Trimming removed 4 bases from V and 10 bases from J, with 8 bases in between. The germline CDR1 and CDR2 sequences are SGHTS and YDEGEE. The CDR3: CASSLQGKLFF. CDR3 nucleotide sequence: TGTGCCAGCAGCCTCCAGGGAAAACTGTTTTTT.

The rearrangement joins TRBV12-3 or TRBV12-4 to TRBJ1-2; 9 bases are shared with TRBD1. Losses at the gene ends were 5 bases for V and 6 bases for J; bases not matched to a gene: 4. The CDR3 is 13 amino acids. The CDR3: CASSRDRANGYTF. As DNA, the CDR3 is TGTGCCAGCAGTAGGGACAGGGCTAATGGCTACACCTTC.